This T cell receptor beta chain was obtained from a study of blood T cell repertoires in COVID-19. Study at large: PBMCs, B-cell-depleted T cells, or T cells provided the cDNA or gDNA that made up the material.

Seattle's cohort entered during active infection and was followed longitudinally. The sample holds one count of this clone. The CDR3 is made up of 15 amino acids. J lost 0 bases, V lost 6 bases, and 5 bases had no gene match. Germline CDR1 is SNHLY and CDR2 is FYNNEI. In the authors' workflow: Estimates of nucleated cell counts were drawn from the amplification of reference gene primers. Data came from immunoSEQ multiplex PCR; TCRdb stores just in-frame clones and leaves some out. The DNA gave D and trimming, while V, J and clone size come from that table. The table lists 250,000 to 300,000 clones, around 87% of them singletons.

This clonotype was obtained from a woman aged 55-69 years with COVID-19, enrolled during active disease. Sequenced sample: peripheral blood. This rearrangement joins TRBV2 to TRBJ1-3; 7 positions agree with TRBD1. The DNA for the CDR3 is TGTGCCAGCAGCAGACAGGGAAACTCTGGAAACACCATATATTTT. Amino acid sequence: CASSRQGNSGNTIYF.